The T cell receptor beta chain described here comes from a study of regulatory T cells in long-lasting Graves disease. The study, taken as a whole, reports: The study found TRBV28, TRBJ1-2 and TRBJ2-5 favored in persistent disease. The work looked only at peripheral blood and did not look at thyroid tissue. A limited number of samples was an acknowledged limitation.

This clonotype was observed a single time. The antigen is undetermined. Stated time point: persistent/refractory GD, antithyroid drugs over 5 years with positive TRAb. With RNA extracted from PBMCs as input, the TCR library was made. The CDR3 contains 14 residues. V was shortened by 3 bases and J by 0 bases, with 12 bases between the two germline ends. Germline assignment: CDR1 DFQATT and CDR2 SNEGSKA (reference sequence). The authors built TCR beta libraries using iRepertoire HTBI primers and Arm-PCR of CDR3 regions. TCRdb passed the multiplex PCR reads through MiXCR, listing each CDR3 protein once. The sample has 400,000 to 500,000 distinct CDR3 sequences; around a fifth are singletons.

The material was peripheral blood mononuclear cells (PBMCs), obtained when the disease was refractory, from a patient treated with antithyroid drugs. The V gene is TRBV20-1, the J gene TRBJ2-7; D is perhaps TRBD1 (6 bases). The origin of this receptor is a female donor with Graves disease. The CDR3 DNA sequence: TGCAGTGCTAGGAACTGGGACACCTCCTACGAGCAGTACTTC. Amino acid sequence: CSARNWDTSYEQYF.